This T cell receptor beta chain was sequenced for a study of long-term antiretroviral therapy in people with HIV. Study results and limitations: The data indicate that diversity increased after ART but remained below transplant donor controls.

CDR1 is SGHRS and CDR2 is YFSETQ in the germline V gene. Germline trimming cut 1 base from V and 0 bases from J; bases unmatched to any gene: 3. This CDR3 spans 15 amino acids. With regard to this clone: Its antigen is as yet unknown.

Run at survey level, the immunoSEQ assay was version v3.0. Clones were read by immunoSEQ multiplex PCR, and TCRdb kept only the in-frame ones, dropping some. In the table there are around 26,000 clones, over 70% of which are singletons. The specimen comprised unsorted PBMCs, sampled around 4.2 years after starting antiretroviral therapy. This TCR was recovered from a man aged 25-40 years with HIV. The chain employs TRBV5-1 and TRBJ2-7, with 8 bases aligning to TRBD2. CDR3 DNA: TGCGCCAGCAGCTTGCTAGCGGGTGTCTCCTACGAGCAGTACTTC. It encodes CASSLLAGVSYEQYF. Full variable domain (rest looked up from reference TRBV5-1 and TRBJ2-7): KAGVTQTPRYLIKTRGQQVTLSCSPISGHRSVSWYQQTPGQGLQFLFEYFSETQRNKGNFPGRFSGRQFSNSRSEMNVSTLELGDSALYLCASSLLAGVSYEQYFGPGTRLTVT.